This TCR beta chain was identified in a study of Graves' ophthalmopathy and Graves' hyperthyroidism. Study-wide background: Peripheral blood sampling preceded any treatment and occurred at initial diagnosis.

The table lists this clonotype with many counts. Exclusion criteria comprised other autoimmune diseases, uncontrolled infections, pregnancy or lactation in patients. V lost 4 bases, J lost 1 base, and 7 bases lay in between. CDR1 and CDR2 (germline): ENHRY, SYGVKD. This CDR3 has 13 amino acids. The authors amplified TCR beta CDR3 regions, and they did so from RNA transcripts for repertoire sequencing. Scientists carried out first-round RT-PCR using HTBI primers and then a second-round multiplex PCR. TCRdb fed the multiplex PCR reads into MiXCR, producing one record per CDR3 protein. Altogether approximately 640,000 distinct CDR3 sequences are present, roughly two fifths being singletons, with the ten largest covering around 3%.

The clonotype was recovered from an adult man with Graves' ophthalmopathy. The sequenced material came from peripheral blood. The chain employs TRBV10-3 and TRBJ1-2, with a tentative D call TRBD1 (5 bases). The chain's CDR3 is CAISGRGNYGYTF. The CDR3 bases are TGTGCCATCAGTGGGAGGGGTAACTATGGCTACACCTTC.